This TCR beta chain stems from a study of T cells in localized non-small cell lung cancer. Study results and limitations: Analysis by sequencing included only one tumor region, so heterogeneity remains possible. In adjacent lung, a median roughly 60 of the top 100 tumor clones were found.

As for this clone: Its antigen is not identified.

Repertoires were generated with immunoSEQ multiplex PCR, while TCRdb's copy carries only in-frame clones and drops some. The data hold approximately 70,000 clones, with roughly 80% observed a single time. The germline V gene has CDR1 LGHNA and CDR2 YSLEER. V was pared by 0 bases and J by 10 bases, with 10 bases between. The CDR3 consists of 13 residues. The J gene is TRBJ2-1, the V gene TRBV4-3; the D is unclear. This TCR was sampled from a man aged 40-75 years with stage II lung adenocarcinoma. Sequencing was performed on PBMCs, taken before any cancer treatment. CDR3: CASSQDRENEQFF. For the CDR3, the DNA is TGCGCCAGCAGCCAAGATCGTGAAAACGAGCAGTTCTTC.